This entry lists 17 T cell receptor beta chains sequenced from one sample in a study of tissue T cells after allogeneic stem cell transplantation. Some clones are missing from TCRdb's copy, which holds only in-frame ones; the method was immunoSEQ multiplex PCR. This table holds about 1,100 clones, around 45% found once. Described time point: mouse harvest day 14 after allogeneic transplant. Tail vein injection delivered 10^7 T-cell-depleted bone marrow cells and 10^6 splenic CD5+ T cells. The material sequenced was spleen. Source of these receptors: a female BALB/c mouse given C57BL/6 T cells with graft-versus-host disease after an allogeneic hematopoietic cell transplant.

As for this clone: Gene labels here are mouse ones. The CDR3 DNA, read in part, is TGTGCAAGCAGCTTAGATACAGAAACGCTGTAT. The encoded protein is CASSLDTETLY. The full CDR3 reads CASSLDTETLYF. The chain couples TRBV16 to TRBJ2-3, with D uncertain. The read terminates 1 residue ahead of where the CDR3 ends, so the germline J gene completes it. Germline V gene lookup returns CDR1 SGHSA and CDR2 FRNQAP. The CDR3 covers 12 residues. The V and J ends lost 0 bases and 4 bases respectively, with 2 bases between them.

For this clone: The gene names given are mouse names. The CDR3 end lies 1 residue beyond the end of the read and is filled in from the germline J gene. J is TRBJ2-5 and V is TRBV5; D gene ambiguous. There are 13 residues in the CDR3. V was trimmed by 0 bases and J by 2 bases, leaving 3 bases between them. Per germline, CDR1 LGHNA and CDR2 YNLKQL (reference sequence). The CDR3: CASSQDRQDTQYF. CDR3 bases read: TGTGCCAGCAGCCAAGATCGCCAAGACACCCAGTAC.

With respect to this clone: Gene names refer to mouse genes. From the germline J gene comes the end of the CDR3, since the read stops 1 residue before it. This chain joins TRBV13-3 and TRBJ1-3; D is uncertain. V was pared by 8 bases and J by 0 bases, with 9 bases between. This CDR3 has 13 amino acids. In germline, CDR1 is NNHDY, CDR2 SYVADS. The CDR3 DNA, read in part, is TGTGCCAGAGACCTTAATTCTGGAAATACGCTCTAT. Its translation is CARDLNSGNTLY. The whole CDR3 sequence reads CARDLNSGNTLYF.

This clone was recorded a few times. Mouse names are used for the genes. The missing CDR3 end, 1 residue past where the read stops, is filled in from the germline J gene. The V gene is TRBV2, the J gene TRBJ2-7, with 10 positions matching TRBD2. J gave up 4 bases and V 0 bases, and 3 bases lay outside the gene matches. Germline CDR1 reads LGHNA; CDR2 reads YSYQKL. This CDR3 spans 15 amino acids. CDR3 sequence reads: CASSQDRDWGYEQYF. CDR3 DNA (partial): TGTGCCAGCAGCCAAGACCGGGACTGGGGTTATGAACAGTAC.

By sample share, this clone is large. Mouse names are used for the genes. Read data end 1 residue before the CDR3 end; the end is taken from the germline J gene. The chain carries TRBV12-1 and TRBJ2-7; D remains unclear. Trimming cost V 4 bases and J 0 bases, with 12 bases left between them. The CDR3 spans 14 residues. CDR1 is SGHSN and CDR2 is HYEKVE in the germline V gene. The chain's CDR3 is CASSLGTHSYEQYF. The CDR3 bases that were read are TGTGCCAGCTCCCTTGGCACCCACTCCTATGAACAGTAC.

In this sample, this clone is large. Mouse germline and gene names are used. The read ends 1 residue shy of where the CDR3 ends; the end is completed using the germline J gene. V usage is TRBV5 and J usage is TRBJ2-1; TRBD2 matches 11 bases. The CDR3 totals 16 residues. The germline CDR1 and CDR2 sequences are LGHNA and YNLKQL (reference sequence). V lost 2 bases and J lost 6; bases outside the gene matches: 6. The DNA read from the CDR3 is TGTGCCAGCAGCCAACCGGGACTGGGGGTTTTTGCTGAGCAGTTC. Translation gives CASSQPGLGVFAEQF. The whole CDR3 is CASSQPGLGVFAEQFF.

Notes on this clone: Gene labels here are mouse ones. The read halts 1 residue ahead of the CDR3 end, with the missing end drawn from the germline J gene. The rearrangement uses TRBV12-2 and TRBJ2-1; D gene ambiguous. Germline CDR1 and CDR2: SGHLS and HYDKME. This CDR3 has 14 amino acids. Trimming took 0 bases from V and 1 from J, leaving 6 bases between them. CDR3 DNA, as far as it was read: TGTGCCAGCTCTCTCGCAGGAAACTATGCTGAGCAGTTC. This translates into CASSLAGNYAEQF. The whole CDR3 protein is CASSLAGNYAEQFF. The full variable domain, its missing parts supplied by reference TRBV12-2 and TRBJ2-1, is NSGVVQSPRYIIKGKGERSILKCIPISGHLSVAWYQQTQGQELKFFIQHYDKMERDKGNLPSRFSVQQFDDYHSEMNMSALELEDSAVYFCASSLAGNYAEQFFGPGTRLTVL.

About this clone itself: Gene names and germline refer to mouse. The CDR3 end falls 1 residue outside the read, so it is completed with the germline J gene. This chain uses TRBV15 with TRBJ2-4; the D gene is possibly TRBD1 (5 bases). The CDR3 consists of 14 residues. V was pared by 6 bases and J by 0 bases, with 10 bases between. Germline CDR1 is SGHND and CDR2 is FRSKSL. The chain's CDR3 is CASRRTTSQNTLYF. The sequenced CDR3 bases are TGTGCCAGCAGGAGGACAACTAGTCAAAACACCTTGTAC.

About this clone itself: Gene names follow the mouse nomenclature. The sequenced fragment ends 1 residue before the CDR3 boundary, so the rest is inferred from the germline J gene. This rearrangement joins TRBV16 to TRBJ2-2; D gene unclear. V was cut by 0 bases and J by 4 bases, with 6 bases left in between. The CDR3 has 14 amino acids. Looked up from germline, CDR1 is SGHSA and CDR2 is FRNQAP. The covered CDR3 bases are TGTGCAAGCAGCTTAGACAGTCCCACCGGGCAGCTCTAC. As protein: CASSLDSPTGQLY. The whole CDR3 protein reads CASSLDSPTGQLYF.

This clone was counted only a few times. The germline and genes are mouse ones. The read gets to within 1 residue of the CDR3 end, and the germline J gene fills in the rest. The V and J genes are TRBV26 and TRBJ2-5, with D uncertain. Germline loops: CDR1 KGHPV, CDR2 FQNQEV (reference sequence). V gave up 2 bases and J gave up 2 bases, with 5 bases separating them. This CDR3 comprises 13 residues. The part of the CDR3 DNA that was read is TGTGCCAGCAGTCTGAAGGCCCAAGACACCCAGTAC. Its protein is CASSLKAQDTQY. The entire CDR3 protein reads CASSLKAQDTQYF.

About this clone itself: Gene names and germline refer to mouse. Read coverage stops 1 residue before the CDR3 terminus; the germline J gene supplies the remainder. The rearrangement uses TRBV13-2 and TRBJ1-3; perhaps TRBD1 as D (6 bases). The CDR3 contains 14 residues. The germline V and J ends were trimmed by 2 bases and 0 bases, with 6 bases remaining between them. From germline, CDR1 is NNHNN and CDR2 SYGAGS (reference sequence). The sequenced part of the CDR3 DNA is TGTGCCAGCGGTGACAGGGGTTCTGGAAATACGCTCTAT. Translation gives CASGDRGSGNTLY. Given in full, the CDR3 is CASGDRGSGNTLYF.

For this clone: Genes here carry mouse names. The read finishes 1 residue shy of the CDR3 end, and the germline J gene is used to complete it. This chain links TRBV29 with TRBJ2-3; perhaps TRBD1 as D (6 bases). This CDR3 has 14 amino acids. Germline CDR1 and CDR2: MSHET and SYDVDS. V shed 3 bases and J shed 7 bases, with 14 bases lying between them. CDR3: CASSFPPGHQTLYF. The CDR3 DNA, read in part, is TGTGCTAGCAGTTTCCCTCCGGGACACCAAACGCTGTAT.

Relative to its sample, this clone is large. Genes here carry mouse names. The read ends 1 residue before the CDR3 terminus; that terminus is restored from the germline J gene. The chain carries TRBV16 and TRBJ2-1; 10 nucleotides align to TRBD2. Looked up from germline, CDR1 is SGHSA and CDR2 is FRNQAP. This CDR3 has 15 amino acids. V shed 1 base, J shed 6 bases, and the junction held 3 bases outside the gene matches. The CDR3 here is CASSLAGGARAEQFF. CDR3 bases read: TGTGCAAGCAGCTTAGCTGGGGGGGCGCGTGCTGAGCAGTTC. Supplemented by reference TRBV16 and TRBJ2-1, the full variable domain reads NAGVIQTPRHKVTGKGQEATLWCEPISGHSAVFWYRQTIVQGLEFLTYFRNQAPIDDSGMPKERFSAQMPNQSHSTLKIQSTQPQDSAVYLCASSLAGGARAEQFFGPGTRLTVL.

A note on this clone: Mouse names are used for the genes. Sequencing ends 1 residue short of the CDR3 end; the germline J gene provides the rest. The chain has TRBV13-1 and TRBJ2-5; D perhaps matches TRBD2 (6 bases). Looked up from germline, CDR1 is NSHNY and CDR2 is SYGAGN. Between the trimmed V and J ends, which lost 2 bases and 3 bases, there was a span of 7 bases. CDR3 length: 13 amino acids. CDR3 bases read: TGTGCCAGCAGTGAATGGGGGCAAGACACCCAGTAC. As protein: CASSEWGQDTQY. The full CDR3 reads CASSEWGQDTQYF.

A note on this clone: Gene labels here are mouse ones. The sequence runs out 1 residue before the end of the CDR3; the remainder is reconstructed from the germline J gene. The chain has TRBV1 and TRBJ1-6, with TRBD1 as a possible D gene (6 bases). TRBJ1-6 belongs to the ORF category, with a function that is uncertain. The CDR3 totals 14 residues. Trimming removed 4 bases from V and 5 bases from J, with 9 bases in between. In germline, CDR1 is NSQYPW, CDR2 LRSPGD (reference sequence). CDR3 loop: CTCSDRDNNSPLYF. Incomplete CDR3 DNA: TGCACCTGCAGTGACCGGGACAATAATTCGCCCCTCTAC.

Notes on this clone: The genes and germline here are from mouse. The read gets to within 1 residue of the CDR3 end, and the germline J gene fills in the rest. The chain uses TRBV17 and TRBJ1-2; D may be TRBD1 (5 bases). The CDR3 extends over 13 amino acids. Trimming took off 4 bases at V and 1 base at J, with 7 bases between the two ends. The germline V gene encodes CDR1 MNHDT and CDR2 YYDKIL. CDR3 amino acids: CASSTDKNSDYTF. CDR3 DNA (partial): TGTGCTAGCAGTACGGACAAAAACTCCGACTACACC.

With respect to this clone: Here the gene names and germline are mouse. Read coverage stops 1 residue before the CDR3 terminus; the germline J gene supplies the remainder. The V gene is TRBV3, the J gene TRBJ2-3; 11 bases line up with TRBD2. This CDR3 spans 16 amino acids. Per germline, CDR1 SNHLY and CDR2 FYNGKV (reference sequence). The ends lost 6 bases at V and 0 bases at J; junction bases unmatched: 5. The CDR3 bases that were read are TGTGCCAGCAGGAGACTGGGGGGGATTAGTGCAGAAACGCTGTAT. It yields the protein CASRRLGGISAETLY. The full-length CDR3 reads as CASRRLGGISAETLYF.